This TCR beta chain stems from a study of identical twins. The V end lost 5 bases, the J end lost 4 bases, and 8 bases lay between the germline ends. CDR3 size: 12 residues. The germline CDR1 and CDR2 sequences are MNHEY and SMNVEV (reference sequence). All donors were healthy Caucasians. TCRdb independently ran MiXCR on the 5' RACE reads; one entry per CDR3 protein. This table holds approximately 190,000 distinct CDR3 sequences, approximately 16% found once. This sample was shared with a second study, whose subject was T cells expressing NK-cell markers. According to that study: For a few donors, these clonotypes were likewise the leading ones in the CD3+CD56-NKG2C+ fraction.

Material: CD8+ T cells sorted from blood. The receptor was isolated from a young woman in good health. The chain uses TRBV27 and TRBJ2-5; D gene unclear. The CDR3 is CASSMLGETQYF. The CDR3 DNA follows: TGTGCCAGCAGTATGCTAGGAGAGACCCAGTACTTC.